Reported below is one T cell receptor beta chain. The antigen this receptor binds is unknown. Base qualities were left out, and no much larger clone turns up one base away. The CDR3 regions of human TCRbeta chains were subjected to immunosequencing. The paper's processing steps were these. TCRs in the repertoires were matched against a reference library of SARS-CoV-2-specific TCRs that had been generated with the MIRA antigen-specificity platform. Breadth meant the fraction of unique TCRs that were SARS-CoV-2-associated, whereas depth meant the fraction of total T cells that were SARS-CoV-2-associated. Using the MIRA data, each spike-specific TCR was assigned both to the spike region to which the TCR was reactive and to a CD4 or CD8 class. Log10-transformed breadth and depth values were compared by one-way ANOVA with Sidak's multiple comparisons tests. Not all clones reach the TCRdb copy of this immuneACCESS table, which keeps in-frame sequences only. Checked studies attribute under half of the gap to unresolved V genes and leave the rest unexplained. V, J and clone size reflect that table, while D and trimming were determined from the DNA. In this sample the table shows 90,000 to 100,000 clones, roughly 91% of which occur a single time. 7.5% of the sample rests with the top ten.

As encoded in the germline V gene, CDR1 is MNHEY while CDR2 is SVGAGI. After removal of 0 bases from V and 7 bases from J, the junction retains 5 bases not matched to a gene. The CDR3 numbers 14 residues from cysteine through phenylalanine. The only DNA kept is the CDR3, 42 bases in frame from the first base. These data belong to a study of T cell responses to AZD1222 COVID-19 vaccine (dated by TCRdb to the early 2020s). A note on the overall study: AZD1222 recipients whose second dose came at about 4 weeks and those whose second dose came at about 12 weeks were combined into one group, since spike-specific TCR depth and breadth did not differ between the two schedules. A total of around 240 trial participants underwent TCR sequencing, of whom 207 received two doses of AZD1222 and about 26 received two doses of the MenACWY control vaccine. Trial participants were enrolled into age subgroups of 18-55, 56-69 and 70-plus years, which contained about 150, 28 and 57 TCR-sequenced participants, respectively. General conclusions and limits of the study: Most participants were white British and females outnumbered males, and the authors suggested that clonal diversity may have been underestimated. Because no day 14 peak-response samples were available, the repertoires could be characterized only after the peak T cell response. Nearly half of unique spike-specific TCRs reportedly recognized epitopes outside regions mutated in the B.1.351 and B.1.1.7 variants. The vaccine-associated CD4 TCRs covered the entire spike protein, and the dominant responses fell in regions 160-218 and 743-854. After two AZD1222 doses, both the breadth and the depth of spike-specific TCRs were significantly higher than at day 0 and than in MenACWY recipients. The 56-69-year group was small, and its depth increase did not reach significance, likely because of low power. Conclusions about previously exposed vaccinees are limited, since just five to seven AZD1222 recipients were seropositive for SARS-CoV-2 at baseline.

The time point tag for this specimen amounts to: baseline before first vaccination. The vaccinee samples were drawn from two UK trials, COV001 and COV002, one of which was a single-blind randomized controlled phase 2/3 trial testing AZD1222 (ChAdOx1 nCoV-19) in healthy adults. Trial participant PBMC samples were collected at day 0 and day 28 after the second dose for TCRbeta chain sequencing. The chain is made from TRBV6-5 and TRBJ1-2; TRBD1 fits 7 bases in the junction. This clonotype originated in an adult in good health. The starting material was peripheral blood, obtained on day 0 of AZD1222 vaccination. The DNA sequence reads TGTGCCAGCAGTTACTCGGGACAGATTGCTGGCTACACCTTC. It translates as CASSYSGQIAGYTF.